Listed below are T cell receptor beta chains from one sample, sequenced in a study of T cells after yellow fever vaccination. TCRdb re-analysed the 5' RACE reads in MiXCR, keeping a single row per CDR3 protein. The sample contains a few hundred thousand distinct CDR3 sequences, 8.5% to 10% of which appear only once. The sample was CD4+ T cells sorted from PBMCs, taken 5 days after the yellow fever booster vaccination. The receptors were sampled from a man between 18 and 29 years old who received the YFV17D yellow fever vaccine. Both conserved end residues are part of each CDR3. D genes are given only for firm matches. Clone sizes are given selectively: once, few, many, or a class where the clone is expanded.

>13|-|TRBV5-4|TRBJ2-5|few
CASTHRGEETQYF
TGTGCCAGCACCCATCGCGGCGAAGAGACCCAGTACTTC
>17|-|TRBV3-1|TRBJ1-4|many
CASSTAIPGRNNEKLFF
TGTGCCAGCAGTACGGCAATACCAGGACGGAATAATGAAAAACTGTTTTTT
>12|TRBD1|TRBV29-1|TRBJ1-3|many
CSVWTGFNTIYF
TGCAGCGTATGGACAGGGTTCAACACCATATATTTT
>15|-|TRBV11-2|TRBJ2-1|-
CASSLGDTTGNEQFF
TGTGCCAGCAGCTTAGGGGACACCACAGGGAATGAGCAGTTCTTC
>16|-|TRBV18|TRBJ1-3|few
CASSPSPPYSGNTIYF
TGTGCCAGCTCACCGTCCCCCCCCTACTCTGGAAACACCATATATTTT
>17|TRBD2|TRBV24-1|TRBJ2-5|few
CATSGGGTPGSIGTQYF
TGTGCCACCAGTGGGGGGGGGACCCCGGGGAGTATCGGGACCCAGTACTTC
>13|-|TRBV19|TRBJ2-3|-
CASRTTHKGTQYF
TGTGCCAGTCGGACGACTCACAAGGGTACGCAGTATTTT
>16|-|TRBV3-1|TRBJ1-2|few
CASSQDSLRPSHGYTF
TGTGCCAGCAGCCAAGACAGCTTACGTCCCTCCCATGGCTACACCTTC
>15|-|TRBV21-1|TRBJ1-6|many
CASSAPGHCNSPLHF
TGTGCCAGCAGCGCACCGGGACACTGTAATTCACCCCTCCACTTT
>18|-|TRBV27|TRBJ2-7|-
CASSPRRLLGQSSYEQYF
TGTGCCAGCAGCCCGAGAAGGCTCCTAGGACAGAGCTCCTACGAGCAGTACTTC
>16|-|TRBV29-1|TRBJ2-5|few
CSVTPWVAEEQETQYF
TGCAGCGTTACCCCCTGGGTAGCGGAAGAACAAGAGACCCAGTACTTC
>20|TRBD2|TRBV6-2/TRBV6-3|TRBJ2-2|-
CASSSAGGLAGAAGGGELFF
TGTGCCAGCAGTTCCGCGGGAGGACTAGCGGGGGCCGCAGGGGGCGGGGAGCTGTTTTTT
>13|-|TRBV29-1|TRBJ1-5|few
CSVGSDGNQPQHF
TGCAGCGTTGGTAGTGACGGGAATCAGCCCCAGCATTTT
>14|-|TRBV5-1|TRBJ1-1|-
CASSLSGLGTEAFF
TGCGCCAGCAGCTTATCGGGGCTGGGCACTGAAGCTTTCTTT
>16|TRBD2|TRBV5-5|TRBJ2-1|few
CASSLSPSGGYNEQFF
TGTGCCAGCAGCTTGTCCCCTAGCGGGGGCTACAATGAGCAGTTCTTC
>15|-|TRBV20-1|TRBJ1-2|many
CSATSDRTHLYGYTF
TGCAGTGCTACTTCAGACCGTACCCACCTGTATGGCTACACCTTC
>14|-|TRBV20-1|TRBJ1-2|many
CSAFLAGGRYGYTF
TGCAGTGCTTTCCTGGCGGGGGGCAGGTATGGCTACACCTTC
>13|-|TRBV6-2/TRBV6-3|TRBJ1-1|-
CASYRSLNTEAFF
TGTGCCAGCTATAGAAGTTTGAACACTGAAGCTTTCTTT
>13|-|TRBV29-1|TRBJ2-5|few
CSVEKTDQETQYF
TGCAGCGTTGAGAAAACGGACCAAGAGACCCAGTACTTC
>17|-|TRBV4-3|TRBJ2-3|-
CASSQGQGRTETDTQYF
TGCGCCAGCAGCCAAGGGCAGGGGAGAACAGAAACAGATACGCAGTATTTT
>16|-|TRBV6-6|TRBJ2-3|-
CASSPLPGGPTDTQYF
TGTGCCAGCAGTCCTCTCCCGGGGGGCCCCACAGATACGCAGTATTTT
>17|-|TRBV3-1|TRBJ2-5|many
CASSQRPNYGIQETQYF
TGTGCCAGCAGCCAAAGGCCGAACTACGGGATACAAGAGACCCAGTACTTC
>13|-|TRBV4-1|TRBJ1-2|-
CASSQAGFSGYTF
TGCGCCAGCAGCCAAGCGGGGTTTTCTGGCTACACCTTC
>15|TRBD1|TRBV5-1|TRBJ1-1|few
CASTRTGGQSTEAFF
TGCGCCAGCACAAGGACAGGGGGCCAGAGCACTGAAGCTTTCTTT
>17|TRBD1|TRBV12-3/TRBV12-4|TRBJ1-5|many
CASSFLVGQGNNQPQHF
TGTGCCAGCAGTTTTTTGGTTGGACAGGGGAACAATCAGCCCCAGCATTTT
>14|-|TRBV7-2|TRBJ1-5|many
CASSLVEGDQPQHF
TGTGCCAGCAGCTTAGTTGAGGGGGATCAGCCCCAGCATTTT
>16|-|TRBV20-1|TRBJ2-3|-
CSARKGAAGVRDTQYF
TGCAGTGCTAGAAAAGGTGCGGCAGGAGTTCGGGATACGCAGTATTTT
>13|-|TRBV18|TRBJ1-2|-
CASSPDSMQGSTF
TGTGCCAGCTCACCCGATTCGATGCAGGGGAGTACCTTC
>13|-|TRBV7-2|TRBJ1-6|few
CASSLAEGGKEYF
TGTGCCAGCAGCTTAGCGGAAGGGGGGAAGGAGTACTTT
>18|-|TRBV4-3|TRBJ2-3|few
CASSRGYSSPFSTDTQYF
TGCGCCAGCAGCCGCGGATACAGTTCCCCCTTTAGCACAGATACGCAGTATTTT
>14|TRBD1|TRBV5-1|TRBJ2-1|few
CASSGTVSYNEQFF
TGCGCCAGCAGCGGGACAGTCTCCTACAATGAGCAGTTCTTC
>15|-|TRBV5-1|TRBJ2-3|once
CASSLVVQGRVTQYF
TGCGCCAGCAGCTTGGTGGTTCAGGGGCGGGTTACGCAGTATTTT
>16|TRBD2|TRBV5-1|TRBJ2-1|-
CASSHRLAGADREQFF
TGCGCCAGCAGCCACAGACTAGCGGGGGCCGATCGGGAGCAGTTCTTC
>15|TRBD1|TRBV4-1|TRBJ1-1|many
CASSHGDRVNTEAFF
TGCGCCAGCAGCCACGGGGACAGGGTGAACACTGAAGCTTTCTTT
>16|TRBD1|TRBV3-1|TRBJ1-3|-
CASSHATGASGNTIYF
TGTGCCAGCAGCCATGCTACAGGGGCCTCTGGAAACACCATATATTTT
>13|-|TRBV29-1|TRBJ2-7|few
CSVTGRSSYEQYF
TGCAGCGTGACGGGAAGGAGCTCCTACGAGCAGTACTTC
>17|-|TRBV12-3/TRBV12-4|TRBJ1-5|few
CASSLPQGRGLNQPQHF
TGTGCCAGCAGTCTTCCTCAGGGTCGGGGATTGAATCAGCCCCAGCATTTT
>15|TRBD2|TRBV5-6|TRBJ2-2|-
CASSLVRGSPGELFF
TGTGCCAGCAGCTTGGTGCGGGGGTCCCCCGGGGAGCTGTTTTTT
>14|-|TRBV7-2|TRBJ2-5|-
CASSSGPAKETQYF
TGTGCCAGCAGCTCAGGACCAGCAAAAGAGACCCAGTACTTC
>14|-|TRBV5-1|TRBJ2-3|many
CASSLGRSTDTQYF
TGCGCCAGCAGCTTGGGGAGAAGCACAGATACGCAGTATTTT